A single sample gave rise to the 5 T cell receptor beta chains below, sequenced in a study of cytomegalovirus exposure and HLA in healthy donors. PCR employed 60 Vbeta and 13 Jbeta primers. The table came from immunoSEQ multiplex PCR; TCRdb's copy has only in-frame clones and leaves some out. The sample has 150,000 to 180,000 clones, roughly four fifths seen once. The sequenced sample was PBMCs. All receptors come from a man aged 18 to 30 in good health and CMV-seronegative.

For the CDR3, the DNA is TGTGCCAGCAGCTTACTAGGTTCAGGGGCGGGCCAGCCCCAGCATTTT. Protein sequence: CASSLLGSGAGQPQHF. The chain recombines TRBV7-9 with TRBJ1-5; tentative D call: TRBD1 (6 bases). The V and J ends lost 2 bases and 7 bases respectively, with 18 bases between them. Germline CDR1 and CDR2: SEHNR and FQNEAQ (reference sequence). The CDR3 is 16 residues long.

The chain recombines TRBV7-9 with TRBJ1-5; D is ambiguous. This CDR3 has 12 amino acids. V was shortened by 5 bases and J by 3 bases, with 5 bases between the two germline ends. Germline assignment: CDR1 SEHNR and CDR2 FQNEAQ (reference sequence). The CDR3 loop is CASSPLNQPQHF. CDR3 nucleotides: TGTGCCAGCAGCCCCCTCAATCAGCCCCAGCATTTT.

The rearrangement uses TRBV5-4 and TRBJ2-1, with 7 bases aligning to TRBD2. The V and J ends lost 7 bases and 5 bases, in that order; junction bases with no gene match: 9. Germline V gene sequence: CDR1 SGHNT, CDR2 YYREEE (reference sequence). The CDR3 runs 14 residues. CDR3 amino acids: CASGRKREDNEQFF. The CDR3 DNA is TGTGCCAGCGGGAGGAAACGGGAGGACAATGAGCAGTTCTTC.

The chain joins TRBV2 to TRBJ2-7; 7 bases agree with TRBD2. CDR3 length: 14 residues. The V gene's germline CDR1 is SNHLY and CDR2 FYNNEI. Trimming removed 3 bases from V and 4 bases from J; junction bases left unmatched: 6. The CDR3, as DNA: TGTGCCAGCAGTGAGGCCGGACTAGTATACGAGCAGTACTTC. Translation: CASSEAGLVYEQYF.

The chain combines TRBV6-5 with TRBJ2-7; D unclear. Trimming pared 0 bases from V and 1 base from J, leaving 13 bases between. The CDR3 has 16 residues. CDR1 and CDR2 from the germline V gene are MNHEY and SVGAGI. CDR3 bases: TGTGCCAGCAGTTACTCGATTGGTCAGGTTTCCTACGAGCAGTACTTC. This codes for CASSYSIGQVSYEQYF.